These T cell receptor beta chains were read from a single sample in a study of blood T cell repertoires in COVID-19. Method: immunoSEQ multiplex PCR; TCRdb's copy keeps in-frame clones and lacks some. The table has fewer than 350,000 clones, 70% to 90% seen once; the top ten hold under 15%. Source material: peripheral blood. The source is a woman aged 70 to 79 with COVID-19, enrolled during active disease. Both conserved end residues are part of each CDR3. D genes are given only for firm matches. A row's size may be missing; if present it is once, few, many or a size class.

TGTGCCAGCAGCGTAGGGGCAGGGTATGGCTACACCTTC	CASSVGAGYGYTF	few	TRBJ1-2	-	TRBV9
TGCGCCAGCAGTCAGGGGGGACGAGGCTTCTCCTACGAGCAGTACTTC	CASSQGGRGFSYEQYF	-	TRBJ2-7	-	TRBV23-1
TGTGCCACCAGTGATATAGGGGGCACCTACAATGAGCAGTTCTTC	CATSDIGGTYNEQFF	-	TRBJ2-1	TRBD1	TRBV24-1
TGCGCCAGCAGCTTGGAGCGGGGTAAAGAGACCCAGTACTTC	CASSLERGKETQYF	-	TRBJ2-5	TRBD2	TRBV5-1
TGTGCCAGCAGCGTAGCGGGGGGGCGTGAAGATACGCAGTATTTT	CASSVAGGREDTQYF	-	TRBJ2-3	TRBD2	TRBV9
TGTGCCAGCAGCTTTGGTGCAGGGGGGACTGAAGCTTTCTTT	CASSFGAGGTEAFF	-	TRBJ1-1	TRBD1	TRBV11-2
TGTGCCAGCAGTGGACGGGACAGGTATAGCAATCAGCCCCAGCATTTT	CASSGRDRYSNQPQHF	-	TRBJ1-5	TRBD1	TRBV6-1
TGTGCCATCAGTGACCAGACAGGGGCGAGCTCCTATAATTCACCCCTCCACTTT	CAISDQTGASSYNSPLHF	-	TRBJ1-6	TRBD1	TRBV10-3
TGTGCCAGCAGCTTATATGGCACAGATACGCAGTATTTT	CASSLYGTDTQYF	-	TRBJ2-3	-	TRBV7-2
TGTGCCAGCAGCCAAGAGTGGGTAGCTAGCACAGATACGCAGTATTTT	CASSQEWVASTDTQYF	-	TRBJ2-3	-	TRBV4-2
TGTGCCAGCAGCCCAGGGACAGGCCAAAATTCACCCCTCCACTTT	CASSPGTGQNSPLHF	-	TRBJ1-6	TRBD1	TRBV6-5
TGTGCCAGCAGCCCGGACAGGGGGCCGGGGGCCAACGTCCTGACTTTC	CASSPDRGPGANVLTF	-	TRBJ2-6	TRBD1	TRBV11-3
TGTGCCAGCAGTTACTCTCCAGGGGGGTACGAGCAGTACTTC	CASSYSPGGYEQYF	-	TRBJ2-7	-	TRBV6-5
TGTGCCAGCAGCTTAAGACTAGCTCGCACAGATACGCAGTATTTT	CASSLRLARTDTQYF	-	TRBJ2-3	TRBD2	TRBV6-5
TGTGCCAGCAGTGGGTCTAGCGGGGGACGAGCAGATACGCAGTATTTT	CASSGSSGGRADTQYF	-	TRBJ2-3	TRBD2	TRBV2
TGTGCCAGCAGCAAAGGAGATTCGGGGGGACGAACGCAGTATTTT	CASSKGDSGGRTQYF	-	TRBJ2-3	-	TRBV21-1
TGTGCCACCAGTGAGGGGGGTAGCACAGATACGCAGTATTTT	CATSEGGSTDTQYF	-	TRBJ2-3	-	TRBV24-1
TGTGCCAGCAGTGATGTTGTCTCCTACTCCTACGAGCAGTACTTC	CASSDVVSYSYEQYF	-	TRBJ2-7	-	TRBV2
TGTGCCAGCAGCTTCCCAGGACAGGAGATTAACACTGAAGCTTTCTTT	CASSFPGQEINTEAFF	once	TRBJ1-1	TRBD1	TRBV7-8
TGTGCCAGCACCCCTGACAGGGCTGGTGGCTACACCTTC	CASTPDRAGGYTF	-	TRBJ1-2	TRBD1	TRBV7-8
TGTGCCAGCAGTGTCTGGCAGGGTGGTAATCAGCCCCAGCATTTT	CASSVWQGGNQPQHF	-	TRBJ1-5	-	TRBV2
TGCGCCAGCAGCCAAGCCACAGGGGGGTCCGGGGAGCTGTTTTTT	CASSQATGGSGELFF	-	TRBJ2-2	TRBD1	TRBV4-1
TGTGCCAGTAGTTCCCGGACAGGGGGCTTTGAGCAGTTCTTC	CASSSRTGGFEQFF	-	TRBJ2-1	TRBD1	TRBV19
TGTGCCAGCAGCTTGGGCAGGGGACGGTCTAACTATGGCTACACCTTC	CASSLGRGRSNYGYTF	-	TRBJ1-2	-	TRBV7-8
TGTGCCAGCAGCTCCGACAGGAACACTGAAGCTTTCTTT	CASSSDRNTEAFF	-	TRBJ1-1	-	TRBV7-2
TGTGCCACCAGTGATTCCCTTGGGACAGGGGTGATCGTGGCCTACAATGAGCAGTTCTTC	CATSDSLGTGVIVAYNEQFF	-	TRBJ2-1	TRBD1	TRBV24-1
TGTGCCAGCAGTTTCTCCGCCTCCCGGGGGGGGAGTTTCGAAAAACTGTTTTTT	CASSFSASRGGSFEKLFF	few	TRBJ1-4	-	TRBV28
TGTGCCAGCTCACCACTGGGGGCCTTAGGGAAGAATGAAAAACTGTTTTTT	CASSPLGALGKNEKLFF	once	TRBJ1-4	-	TRBV18
TGTGCCAGCTCACGGCAAAACTATGGCTACACCTTC	CASSRQNYGYTF	-	TRBJ1-2	-	TRBV18
TGTGCCAGCAGCCCCCGGACAGGGGCAGTCGAAAACACCATATATTTT	CASSPRTGAVENTIYF	-	TRBJ1-3	TRBD1	TRBV9
TGTGCCAGCAGCCACCGTGGCTCCCGAGGCACCGGGGAGCTGTTTTTT	CASSHRGSRGTGELFF	once	TRBJ2-2	-	TRBV21-1
TGTGCCAGTAGTATTCGTTCTAGCGGGGGATCCGGGGAGCTGTTTTTT	CASSIRSSGGSGELFF	-	TRBJ2-2	TRBD2	TRBV19
TGTGCCAGCAGGACCAGGGAGGGAAGTAATGAAAAACTGTTTTTT	CASRTREGSNEKLFF	-	TRBJ1-4	-	TRBV2
TGCGCCAGCAGCTTGGTGGGGGGGAACACTGAAGCTTTCTTT	CASSLVGGNTEAFF	-	TRBJ1-1	-	TRBV5-1
TGTGCCAGCTTGGGGCCAAACTCTGGGGCCAACGTCCTGACTTTC	CASLGPNSGANVLTF	-	TRBJ2-6	-	TRBV2
TGTGCCAGTAGTACAACTAGCGGGGGGATACACAATGAGCAGTTCTTC	CASSTTSGGIHNEQFF	-	TRBJ2-1	TRBD2	TRBV19
TGTGCCAGCAGCTTGAAAGAGGGTTCACCCCTCCACTTT	CASSLKEGSPLHF	once	TRBJ1-6	-	TRBV7-2
TGTGCCAGCAGCTTAGGACAGCTCTATGGCTACACCTTC	CASSLGQLYGYTF	-	TRBJ1-2	-	TRBV5-6
TGTGCCAGCAGCCCCGGGACAGGGTGGTACGAGCAGTACTTC	CASSPGTGWYEQYF	-	TRBJ2-7	TRBD1	TRBV5-4
TGTGCCAGCAGCCGCGGACAGGGTTCTATCTACACCTTC	CASSRGQGSIYTF	-	TRBJ1-2	TRBD1	TRBV5-4
TGTGCCAGCAGGCCAGGGGGCGGATGGCAGCCCCAGCATTTT	CASRPGGGWQPQHF	-	TRBJ1-5	TRBD1	TRBV6-5
TGTGCCAGCAGCTTTACAGGGGGCAATGGAAACACCATATATTTT	CASSFTGGNGNTIYF	-	TRBJ1-3	TRBD1	TRBV7-9
TGTGCCAGCAGTTCCAGGGGAATGAACACTGAAGCTTTCTTT	CASSSRGMNTEAFF	-	TRBJ1-1	-	TRBV27
TGTGCCAGCAGCCATCGGGGCGGGGGCACAGATACGCAGTATTTT	CASSHRGGGTDTQYF	-	TRBJ2-3	-	TRBV3-1/TRBV3-2
TGTGCCAGCAGCGTAAGCGGGGGGCGTTCCGGGGAGCTGTTTTTT	CASSVSGGRSGELFF	few	TRBJ2-2	TRBD2	TRBV9
TGTGCCAGCAGCCAGCCCGGGAAGGGTGGCTACACCTTC	CASSQPGKGGYTF	-	TRBJ1-2	-	TRBV4-2
TGTGCCAGCAGCTTGATCGGCACAGATACACAGTATTTT	CASSLIGTDTQYF	-	TRBJ2-3	-	TRBV5-4
TGTGCCAGCAGTATGTACTCCTACGAGCAGTACTTC	CASSMYSYEQYF	-	TRBJ2-7	-	TRBV28
TGTGCCATCAGAACGGGGACTAGCGGGGGGGCAGGGACCCAGTACTTC	CAIRTGTSGGAGTQYF	-	TRBJ2-5	TRBD2	TRBV10-3
TGTGCCAGCAGTTTAGGGGGCGGTCCATCGAACACTGAAGCTTTCTTT	CASSLGGGPSNTEAFF	-	TRBJ1-1	TRBD1	TRBV6-6
TGTGCCTGGAGTGTGGGCGTGGGCTACACCTTC	CAWSVGVGYTF	-	TRBJ1-2	-	TRBV30
TGTGCCAGCAGCCATCGGGGGGGCCGGAACGAGCAGTACTTC	CASSHRGGRNEQYF	-	TRBJ2-7	TRBD2	TRBV3-1/TRBV3-2
TGTGCCAGTAGTTCGGGTCAGGGGGTCTTCTCTGGCTACACCTTC	CASSSGQGVFSGYTF	-	TRBJ1-2	TRBD1	TRBV19
TGTGCCACCAGCGTACAGGGGGAGAATGAAAAACTGTTTTTT	CATSVQGENEKLFF	-	TRBJ1-4	TRBD1	TRBV15
TGTGCCAGCAGCTGGAGGGGGGGTGATGGCTACACCTTC	CASSWRGGDGYTF	-	TRBJ1-2	-	TRBV3-1/TRBV3-2
TGTGCCAGCAGCTTAGACGCAGGGTCTGGAAACACCATATATTTT	CASSLDAGSGNTIYF	-	TRBJ1-3	-	TRBV7-2
TGTGCCAGCAGTTACTCGACAACGAACACCGGGGAGCTGTTTTTT	CASSYSTTNTGELFF	-	TRBJ2-2	-	TRBV6-5
TGTGCCAGAAGCTTGGAGGGGGCTATTGACACTGAAGCTTTCTTT	CARSLEGAIDTEAFF	-	TRBJ1-1	TRBD1	TRBV5-3
TGCGCCAGCAGCCCCGAAGGGGGGAACACTGAAGCTTTCTTT	CASSPEGGNTEAFF	-	TRBJ1-1	-	TRBV5-1
TGTGCCACCAGTGATCCCACCCAGAGCACAGATACGCAGTATTTT	CATSDPTQSTDTQYF	-	TRBJ2-3	-	TRBV24-1